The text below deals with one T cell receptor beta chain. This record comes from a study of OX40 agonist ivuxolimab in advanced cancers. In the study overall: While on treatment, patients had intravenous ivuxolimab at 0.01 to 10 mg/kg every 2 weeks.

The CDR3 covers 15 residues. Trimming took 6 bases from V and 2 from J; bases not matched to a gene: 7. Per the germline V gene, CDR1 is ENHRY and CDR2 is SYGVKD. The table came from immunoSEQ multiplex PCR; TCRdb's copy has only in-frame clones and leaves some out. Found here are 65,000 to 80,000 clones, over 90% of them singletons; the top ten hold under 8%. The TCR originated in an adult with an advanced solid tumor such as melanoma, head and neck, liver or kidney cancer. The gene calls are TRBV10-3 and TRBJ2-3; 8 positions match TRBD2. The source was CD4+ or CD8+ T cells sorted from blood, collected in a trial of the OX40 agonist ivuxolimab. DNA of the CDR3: TGTGCCATCAGGGGACTAGGGGGAAACACAGATACGCAGTATTTT. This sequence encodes CAIRGLGGNTDTQYF.